Shown below are 14 T cell receptor beta chains from a single sample sequenced in a study of cytomegalovirus exposure and HLA in healthy donors. This PCR relied on a set of 60 Vbeta primers and 13 Jbeta primers. Using immunoSEQ multiplex PCR, the repertoire was profiled, and TCRdb retains in-frame clones only, with some absent. The sample data list 75,000 to 85,000 clones. The specimen sequenced was PBMCs. The origin of the receptors is a young man in good health and CMV-seropositive.

This rearrangement joins TRBV9 to TRBJ2-4; 10 bases are a match to TRBD2. The ends lost 4 bases at V and 4 bases at J; junction bases unmatched: 11. Germline values: CDR1 SGDLS, CDR2 YYNGEE. The CDR3 runs 17 residues. Written as DNA, the CDR3 is TGTGCCAGCAGCACCCACGGGGGAGCGGGGGGGAAAAACATTCAGTACTTC. Protein product: CASSTHGGAGGKNIQYF.

The chain employs TRBV7-7 and TRBJ2-2; maybe TRBD2 (5 bases). The CDR3 length is 14 residues. Trimming took 0 bases from V and 7 from J, leaving 9 bases between them. Looked up from germline, CDR1 is SSHAT and CDR2 is FNYEAQ (reference sequence). The CDR3 spells CASSLARAGGELFF. The CDR3 DNA sequence: TGTGCCAGCAGCTTAGCCCGGGCGGGCGGGGAGCTGTTTTTT.

The chain is built from TRBV29-1 and TRBJ1-5; D remains unclear. The germline V and J ends were trimmed by 5 bases and 3 bases, with 14 bases remaining between them. Germline CDR1 is SQVTM and CDR2 is ANQGSEA. The CDR3 has 14 amino acids. The CDR3 region has the DNA TGCAGCGTTCAGACCGGGAGGGACAATCAGCCCCAGCATTTT. Amino acid sequence: CSVQTGRDNQPQHF.

This chain links TRBV6-1 with TRBJ1-1; 8 bases match TRBD1. The germline CDR1 and CDR2 sequences are MNHNS and SASEGT. The CDR3 runs 19 residues. V lost 2 bases and J lost 4; bases outside the gene matches: 18. This CDR3 reads CASSEYLQGRGPLGTEAFF. CDR3 sequence (DNA): TGTGCCAGCAGTGAATATCTTCAGGGCAGGGGGCCTTTAGGCACTGAAGCTTTCTTT.

The chain recombines TRBV4-2 with TRBJ1-1, with D maybe TRBD1 (6 bases). Trimming took off 6 bases at V and 0 bases at J, with 14 bases between the two ends. CDR1 is LGHNA and CDR2 is YNFKEQ in the germline V gene. The length of the CDR3 is 15 residues. The CDR3 protein is CASSPGQRMNTEAFF. CDR3 DNA sequence: TGTGCCAGCAGTCCCGGACAGAGGATGAACACTGAAGCTTTCTTT.

The V gene is TRBV29-1, the J gene TRBJ1-1, with a weak D call TRBD1 (5 bases). Germline CDR1 is SQVTM and CDR2 is ANQGSEA. Trimming left V 7 bases short and J 4 bases short, with 16 bases between. The CDR3 is 13 residues long. In nucleotides, the CDR3 is TGCAGCGGTCTCGGGGGGAGAGGCACTGAAGCTTTCTTT. Its protein product is CSGLGGRGTEAFF.

This rearrangement joins TRBV6-6 to TRBJ2-2; the match to TRBD2 covers 12 bases. CDR1 is MNHNY and CDR2 is SVGAGI in the germline V gene (reference sequence). V gave up 7 bases and J gave up 5 bases; unmatched junction bases: 5. The CDR3 length is 15 residues. The CDR3 DNA reads TGTGCCAGCACCCCGACTAGCGGGAGTACCGGGGAGCTGTTTTTT. Its translation: CASTPTSGSTGELFF.

The CDR3 sequence: CASSHPRGVETQYF. In nucleotides, the CDR3 is TGTGCCAGCAGCCATCCCCGGGGTGTAGAGACCCAGTACTTC. J is TRBJ2-5 and V is TRBV7-9; tentative D call: TRBD2 (5 bases). Trimming stripped 5 bases from V and 4 bases from J, with 14 bases between. Germline V gene lookup returns CDR1 SEHNR and CDR2 FQNEAQ (reference sequence). The CDR3 loop spans 14 amino acids.

The chain has TRBV11-2 and TRBJ1-1, with D maybe TRBD1 (6 bases). Between the trimmed V and J ends, which lost 6 bases and 5 bases, there was a span of 16 bases. The CDR3 is 14 residues long. The germline gives CDR1 SGHAT, CDR2 FQNNGV. The CDR3 nucleotides read TGTGCCAGCAGTAGTCAGGGGACACAGACTGAAGCTTTCTTT. This sequence encodes CASSSQGTQTEAFF.

The rearrangement links TRBV2 to TRBJ1-5; a weak D match, TRBD1 (5 bases). The CDR3 has 14 amino acids. Germline V lookup: CDR1 SNHLY, CDR2 FYNNEI. Trimming removed 5 bases from V and 6 bases from J, with 14 bases in between. CDR3 residues: CASSLEGLGQPQHF. CDR3 coding DNA: TGTGCCAGCAGTTTGGAGGGGCTAGGTCAGCCCCAGCATTTT.

This chain joins TRBV5-1 and TRBJ2-1; TRBD2 matches at 10 bases. From germline, CDR1 is SGHRS and CDR2 YFSETQ. V trimming: 6 bases; J trimming: 7 bases; junction bases outside the gene matches: 13. This CDR3 has 16 amino acids. In DNA, the CDR3 is TGCGCCAGCACCGCAAGAGAAGCGGGGGGGAATAATGAGCAGTTCTTC. Its translation: CASTAREAGGNNEQFF.

This rearrangement joins TRBV4-1 to TRBJ2-1; 7 nucleotides match TRBD1. The J segment lost 4 bases and the V segment lost 2 bases, leaving 5 bases of the junction unmatched. Germline V gene lookup returns CDR1 MGHRA and CDR2 YSYEKL. This CDR3 spans 15 amino acids. The CDR3 spells CASSQTGAEYNEQFF. The CDR3, as DNA: TGCGCCAGCAGCCAAACAGGGGCGGAGTACAATGAGCAGTTCTTC.

The V gene is TRBV6-6, the J gene TRBJ1-1; D possibly corresponds to TRBD1 (6 bases). V dropped 0 bases and J dropped 4 bases, with 9 bases sitting between them. Germline CDR1 MNHNY, CDR2 SVGAGI (reference sequence). The CDR3 has 14 amino acids. The DNA of the CDR3 is TGTGCCAGCAGTTACTCCCTAGGGGGCACTGAAGCTTTCTTT. Its translation is CASSYSLGGTEAFF.

The J gene is TRBJ1-2, the V gene TRBV11-2; no clear D. This CDR3 region has 15 residues. V lost 1 base, J lost 8 bases, and 17 bases lay in between. The V gene's germline CDR1 is SGHAT and CDR2 FQNNGV. CDR3 DNA sequence: TGTGCCAGCAGCTTAGCCGTTGAGGATTCGTGGGGCTACACCTTC. This gives the protein CASSLAVEDSWGYTF.